The 26 T cell receptor beta chains reported below all come from one sample, sequenced in a study of blood T cell repertoires in COVID-19. Sequenced by immunoSEQ multiplex PCR; TCRdb stores in-frame clones only, minus some. The sample has some 260,000 clones, around 80% seen once. Material: PBMCs or T cells enriched from blood (not recorded which). These receptors all come from a man younger than 40 with acute COVID-19.

The chain uses TRBV25-1 and TRBJ1-2; no reliable D call. The CDR3 spans 12 residues. V was clipped by 3 bases and J by 5 bases, with 7 bases between them. Germline V gene lookup returns CDR1 MGHDK and CDR2 SYGVNS. CDR3 protein: CASSEAVYGYTF. For the CDR3, the DNA is TGTGCCAGCAGTGAGGCAGTATATGGCTACACCTTC.

The chain links TRBV7-9 to TRBJ1-3; D is uncertain. With 5 bases removed from V and 0 bases from J, the gap between germline ends came to 5 bases. The CDR3 is 13 residues long. The V gene's germline CDR1 is SEHNR and CDR2 FQNEAQ (reference sequence). CDR3 loop: CASSRDSGNTIYF. The CDR3 DNA is TGTGCCAGCAGCAGAGACTCTGGAAACACCATATATTTT.

This clone showed up just a few times. The CDR3 loop reads CASGEIDRGREKLFF. The CDR3 nucleotides are TGTGCCAGTGGGGAAATCGACAGGGGAAGAGAAAAACTGTTTTTT. This rearrangement joins TRBV19 to TRBJ1-4; TRBD1 matches 8 bases. Trimming removed 8 bases from V and 8 bases from J; junction bases left unmatched: 13. This CDR3 spans 15 amino acids. Germline CDR1 and CDR2: LNHDA and SQIVND (reference sequence).

Turning to this clone: The junction shows a germline mismatch at one end, possibly a read error. The V call is TRBV5-1, the J call TRBJ2-2, with D unclear. Germline assignment: CDR1 SGHRS and CDR2 YFSETQ. The length of the CDR3 is 14 residues. The CDR3 nucleotides are TGTGCCAGCAGCCCCCCTTCGAACACCGGGGAGCTGTTTTTT. Its protein is CASSPPSNTGELFF.

CDR3 residues: CASSYPVRGNTEAFF. For the CDR3, the DNA is TGTGCCAGCAGTTACCCCGTGCGGGGGAACACTGAAGCTTTCTTT. This chain uses TRBV6-6 with TRBJ1-1, with unresolved D. V lost 2 bases, J lost 1 base, and 11 bases lay in between. The CDR3 consists of 15 residues. Germline V gene lookup returns CDR1 MNHNY and CDR2 SVGAGI (reference sequence).

V is TRBV11-3 and J is TRBJ1-3; D remains ambiguous. The germline CDR1 and CDR2 sequences are SGHNT and YENEEA. CDR3 length: 16 amino acids. The V gene lost 2 bases and the J gene lost 0 bases, with 11 bases spanning the gap. In DNA form, the CDR3 reads TGTGCCAGCAGCTTAAAGCTCCTTCGCTCTGGAAACACCATATATTTT. Translating it yields CASSLKLLRSGNTIYF.

The gene calls are TRBV20-1 and TRBJ1-6; D is uncertain. The CDR3 extends over 14 amino acids. The germline gives CDR1 DFQATT, CDR2 SNEGSKA (reference sequence). V was pared by 3 bases and J by 7 bases, with 13 bases between. The CDR3 spells CSASETGGNSPLHF. The CDR3 coding sequence is TGCAGTGCTAGTGAGACTGGAGGCAATTCACCCCTCCACTTT.

This clone was seen once. The chain couples TRBV28 to TRBJ1-4; 7 bases are a match to TRBD1. CDR3 size: 15 residues. V trimming: 6 bases; J trimming: 5 bases; junction bases outside the gene matches: 9. CDR1 and CDR2 from the germline V gene are MDHEN and SYDVKM. This CDR3 reads CASSRDRETNEKLFF. The CDR3 nucleotides read TGTGCCAGCAGCCGCGACAGGGAAACGAATGAAAAACTGTTTTTT.

The rearrangement uses TRBV11-2 and TRBJ1-4; TRBD1 aligns across 10 bases. The CDR3 is 17 amino acids. Trimming cost V 5 bases and J 0 bases; bases outside gene matches: 6. CDR1 and CDR2 from the germline V gene are SGHAT and FQNNGV. The CDR3 spells CASSQWGQGSTNEKLFF. In DNA form, the CDR3 reads TGTGCCAGCAGCCAGTGGGGACAGGGGTCAACTAATGAAAAACTGTTTTTT.

This clone has only one observation. V usage is TRBV29-1 and J usage is TRBJ1-1; TRBD1 matches 9 bases. Germline CDR1 and CDR2: SQVTM and ANQGSEA. The CDR3 contains 14 residues. The J segment lost 1 base and the V segment lost 6 bases, leaving 6 bases of the junction unmatched. CDR3 nucleotides: TGCAGCGTGACAAAGACAGGGGGGAACACTGAAGCTTTCTTT. Amino acids: CSVTKTGGNTEAFF.

The chain combines TRBV11-2 with TRBJ2-7, with TRBD1 identical over 11 bases. Germline CDR1 SGHAT, CDR2 FQNNGV. The CDR3 is 16 residues long. V was clipped by 2 bases and J by 3 bases; unmatched bases: 6. The CDR3: CASSLPRDRGFYEQYV. Here the CDR3 DNA reads TGTGCCAGCAGCTTACCCCGGGACAGGGGGTTCTACGAGCAGTACGTC.

This chain links TRBV6-4 with TRBJ1-2, with TRBD1 matching over 9 bases. The CDR3 consists of 14 residues. From germline, CDR1 is MRHNA and CDR2 SNTAGT. The trim removed 5 bases at V and 8 bases at J, leaving 9 bases unmatched. The CDR3 here is CASSNTDRGYGYTF. The CDR3 DNA follows: TGTGCCAGCAGTAACACTGACAGGGGGTACGGCTACACCTTC.

The V call is TRBV18, the J call TRBJ1-1, with 7 nucleotides matching TRBD1. The CDR3 has 16 amino acids. J gave up 3 bases and V 5 bases, and 12 bases lay outside the gene matches. The germline V gene has CDR1 KGHSH and CDR2 LQKENI. Written as DNA, the CDR3 is TGTGCCAGCTCAGGGTTTCGGGACAGACAATACACTGAAGCTTTCTTT. Protein: CASSGFRDRQYTEAFF.

V gene TRBV10-2 combines with J gene TRBJ2-2, with 8 bases matching TRBD2. In germline, CDR1 is WSHSY, CDR2 SAAADI. V lost 0 bases, J lost 1 base, and 1 base stayed unmatched. This CDR3 has 16 residues. Here the CDR3 DNA reads TGCGCCAGCAGTGAGTCCGGGGGGGTGAACACCGGGGAGCTGTTTTTT. Translation: CASSESGGVNTGELFF.

This clone appeared many times. The J gene is TRBJ2-1, the V gene TRBV11-2, with 10 bases aligning to TRBD2. Germline V CDR1 and CDR2: SGHAT, FQNNGV. The ends lost 1 base at V and 12 bases at J; junction bases unmatched: 3. This CDR3 has 13 amino acids. The CDR3 DNA sequence: TGTGCCAGCAGCTTAGTTATAGCGGGGGGGCAGTTCTTC. As protein: CASSLVIAGGQFF.

The CDR3 nucleotides are TGTGCCCCTCAAGACGGGACTAGCGGCACAGATACGCAGTATTTT. This gives the protein CAPQDGTSGTDTQYF. The V and J genes are TRBV12-1 and TRBJ2-3; the table's D gene call, TRBD2, was not cross checked with the DNA. TRBV12-1 is noted as a pseudogene. The CDR3 consists of 15 residues.

This CDR3 reads CASSHQRGGKSPDTQYF. CDR3 DNA: TGTGCCAGCAGCCACCAAAGAGGAGGGAAGAGCCCAGATACGCAGTATTTT. The chain carries TRBV3-1 (or the pseudogene TRBV3-2) and TRBJ2-3, with D possibly matching TRBD2 (6 bases). The germline V gene encodes CDR1 LGHDT and CDR2 YNNKEL (reference sequence). This CDR3 region has 17 residues. V was trimmed by 3 bases and J by 4 bases, leaving 20 bases between them.

The chain combines TRBV9 with TRBJ2-1, with D possibly being TRBD1 (8 bases). The CDR3 sequence is 16 residues long. Per germline, CDR1 SGDLS and CDR2 YYNGEE. V was trimmed by 0 bases and J by 7 bases, leaving 17 bases between them. The DNA of the CDR3 is TGTGCCAGCAGCGTAGCTACAGGGGGGGTGTTTAATGAGCAGTTCTTC. Its translation: CASSVATGGVFNEQFF. The full variable domain, its missing parts supplied by reference TRBV9 and TRBJ2-1, is DSGVTQTPKHLITATGQRVTLRCSPRSGDLSVYWYQQSLDQGLQFLIQYYNGEERAKGNILERFSAQQFPDLHSELNLSSLELGDSALYFCASSVATGGVFNEQFFGPGTRLTVL.

The chain combines TRBV11-3 with TRBJ2-2; unclear D gene. Trimming left V 2 bases short and J 4 bases short, with 2 bases between. The CDR3 covers 12 residues. CDR1 SGHNT and CDR2 YENEEA come from the germline V gene. CDR3 in DNA: TGTGCCAGCAGCTTACGCACCGGGGAGCTGTTTTTT. The encoded protein is CASSLRTGELFF.

The chain is built from TRBV15 and TRBJ2-1; TRBD2 aligns across 9 bases. CDR1 and CDR2 from the germline V gene are LNHNV and YYDKDF (reference sequence). With V trimmed by 5 bases and J by 2 bases, 4 bases remained unmatched. The CDR3 sequence is 15 residues long. The CDR3 DNA follows: TGTGCCACCAGCGGCCTAGCGGGACCCTACAATGAGCAGTTCTTC. It codes for CATSGLAGPYNEQFF.

V and J are TRBV24-1 and TRBJ2-2, with D possibly being TRBD1 (6 bases). Per germline, CDR1 KGHDR and CDR2 SFDVKD. V was shortened by 5 bases and J by 6 bases, with 12 bases between the two germline ends. The CDR3 contains 14 residues. The CDR3 loop is CATSALAGAGELFF. As DNA, the CDR3 is TGTGCCACCAGTGCCCTAGCAGGGGCCGGGGAGCTGTTTTTT.

DNA for the CDR3: TGCAGCGTTGTAGCTCCTTTAAGCACAGATACGCAGTATTTT. Its protein is CSVVAPLSTDTQYF. This chain uses TRBV29-1 with TRBJ2-3; D unresolved. V dropped 4 bases and J dropped 0 bases, with 11 bases sitting between them. This CDR3 has 14 residues. From germline, CDR1 is SQVTM and CDR2 ANQGSEA.

V gene TRBV12-3 or TRBV12-4 combines with J gene TRBJ2-3; perhaps TRBD2 as D (6 bases). The germline V and J ends were trimmed by 6 bases and 4 bases, with 8 bases remaining between them. The CDR3 sequence is 12 residues long. Here the CDR3 DNA reads TGTGCCAGCAGCGGGGGTTCAGATACGCAGTATTTT. It is translated as CASSGGSDTQYF.

This clone was counted between two and nine times. The J gene is TRBJ2-7, the V gene TRBV2; TRBD1 matches 7 bases. Per the germline V gene, CDR1 is SNHLY and CDR2 is FYNNEI. The V and J ends lost 2 bases and 1 base, in that order; junction bases with no gene match: 2. This CDR3 has 14 amino acids. CDR3 residues: CASSEQGVSYEQYV. CDR3 DNA: TGTGCCAGCAGTGAACAGGGGGTATCCTACGAGCAGTACGTC.

For this clone: The junction differs from germline at one of its ends, possibly a read error. This rearrangement joins TRBV28 to TRBJ1-5; possible D gene TRBD1, 6 bases. CDR3 length: 15 residues. The V gene's germline CDR1 is MDHEN and CDR2 SYDVKM. CDR3 sequence: CASSIWTVGPQPQHF. The DNA of the CDR3 is TGTGCCAGCAGTATATGGACAGTTGGTCCTCAGCCCCAGCATTTT.

The chain carries TRBV5-5 and TRBJ2-1; D perhaps matches TRBD1 (6 bases). Trimming stripped 4 bases from V and 2 bases from J, with 16 bases between. Germline CDR1 reads SGHKS; CDR2 reads YYEKEE (reference sequence). This CDR3 spans 16 amino acids. The CDR3 DNA sequence: TGTGCCAGCAGCCACAGTCAGGGGAACCCCTACAATGAGCAGTTCTTC. This codes for CASSHSQGNPYNEQFF.